What follows is one TCR beta chain and its context. Produced via immunoSEQ multiplex PCR; TCRdb's table is partial and in-frame only. The data show about 240,000 clones, 75% to 85% seen once. The data were obtained in a study of blood T cell repertoires in COVID-19. Background on the study: The cDNA or gDNA used as material had been derived from T cells, B-cell-depleted T cells, or PBMCs.

CDR1 SEHNR and CDR2 FQNEAQ come from the germline V gene (reference sequence). J lost 4 bases, V lost 3 bases, and 4 bases had no gene match. There are 17 residues in the CDR3. The rearrangement uses TRBV7-9 and TRBJ2-3; 16 nucleotides line up with TRBD2. This sequence was found in a woman aged 55 to 70 with active or convalescent COVID-19. Sample: peripheral blood. In nucleotides, the CDR3 is TGTGCCAGCAGCTTGGGGACTAGCGGGGGGGTTGCAGATACGCAGTATTTT. Its protein product is CASSLGTSGGVADTQYF.